The source of this T cell receptor beta chain is a study of type 1 regulatory T cells. Across the whole study: T-allo10 is an in vitro-generated, Tr1-enriched CD4 T cell product specific for alloantigen.

The CDR3 spans 13 residues. Germline V gene lookup returns CDR1 SEHNR and CDR2 FQNEAQ (reference sequence). The germline V and J ends were trimmed by 4 bases and 2 bases, with 8 bases remaining between them. Turning to this clonotype: The antigen remains undetermined.

One entry per CDR3 protein results from TCRdb running MiXCR on the reads. This table holds 60,000 to 75,000 distinct CDR3 sequences, about a fifth found once. General study findings and limits: Compared with non-type 1 regulatory T cells, type 1 regulatory T cells showed a more restricted TCR repertoire.

The chain links TRBV7-9 to TRBJ1-1, with no clear D. The sample comprised cultured type 1 regulatory T (Tr1) cells, either the whole culture or a sorted fraction (not recorded which). This TCR was recovered from a human donor in good health. The CDR3 DNA is TGTGCCAGCAGCTGGGCAGAAAACACTGAAGCTTTCTTT. Its translation: CASSWAENTEAFF. The full variable domain, in which reference TRBV7-9 and TRBJ1-1 provide the parts outside the CDR3, is DTGVSQNPRHKITKRGQNVTFRCDPISEHNRLYWYRQTLGQGPEFLTYFQNEAQLEKSRLLSDRFSAERPKGSFSTLEIQRTEQGDSAMYLCASSWAENTEAFFGQGTRLTVV.